The T cell receptor beta chain described here comes from a study of low-dose radiotherapy and immunotherapy resistance in tumors. TRAV and TRBV primers primed cDNA for both TCRalpha and TCRbeta. It was with a constant-region primer and a V-primer adapter that TCRs were amplified over about 20 PCR cycles. TCRdb re-derived calls from the reads in MiXCR, one entry per CDR3 protein. Of over 7,000 distinct CDR3 sequences in the sample, approximately 57% were seen once. Trimming cost V 1 base and J 3 bases, with 10 bases left between them. Per the germline V gene, CDR1 is MNHNS and CDR2 is SASEGT. CDR3 length equals 15 residues.

This TCR was sampled from a human donor with advanced metastatic prostate, ovarian, gallbladder or colorectal cancer (not recorded which). This table probably holds off-target reads from a library built for another chain. J is TRBJ1-5 and V is TRBV6-1, with D perhaps TRBD1 (5 bases). The CDR3 sequence is CASSEGAGTNQPQHF. The CDR3 bases are TGTGCCAGCAGTGAAGGAGCAGGGACCAATCAGCCCCAGCATTTT.